This T cell receptor (beta chain) is from a study of blood T cell repertoires in COVID-19. This clone was detected a few times. The table came from immunoSEQ multiplex PCR; TCRdb's copy has only in-frame clones and leaves some out. The data contain 300,000 to 400,000 clones, approximately 89% of them singletons. This CDR3 is 16 amino acids long. V dropped 3 bases and J dropped 2 bases, with 16 bases sitting between them. CDR1 is MGHRA and CDR2 is YSYEKL in the germline V gene. Sequencing was performed on peripheral blood. The clonotype comes from a young woman who had recovered from COVID-19. This chain joins TRBV4-1 and TRBJ1-2; D ambiguous. In DNA, the CDR3 is TGCGCCAGCAGCCACACTCCCGGTGGCGGAAACTATGGCTACACCTTC. Translation: CASSHTPGGGNYGYTF.